The subject of this entry is one T cell receptor (beta chain). These data belong to a study of cytomegalovirus exposure and HLA in healthy donors. 13 Jbeta primers and 60 Vbeta primers were used for the PCR. Produced via immunoSEQ multiplex PCR; TCRdb's table is partial and in-frame only. The sample totals roughly 190,000 clones; its top ten clones hold about 0.8%. The V gene's germline CDR1 is ENHRY and CDR2 SYGVKD. This CDR3 spans 16 amino acids. V shed 4 bases and J 8 bases; nucleotides not matched to a gene: 14. The sample taken for sequencing was PBMCs. The receptor was derived from a young woman in good health and CMV-seropositive. The rearrangement links TRBV10-3 to TRBJ1-2; 9 bases agree with TRBD1. In DNA, the CDR3 is TGTGCCATCAGTGGAGCCGGACAGGGGCTGGGAGGGGGCTACACCTTC. Protein product: CAISGAGQGLGGGYTF.